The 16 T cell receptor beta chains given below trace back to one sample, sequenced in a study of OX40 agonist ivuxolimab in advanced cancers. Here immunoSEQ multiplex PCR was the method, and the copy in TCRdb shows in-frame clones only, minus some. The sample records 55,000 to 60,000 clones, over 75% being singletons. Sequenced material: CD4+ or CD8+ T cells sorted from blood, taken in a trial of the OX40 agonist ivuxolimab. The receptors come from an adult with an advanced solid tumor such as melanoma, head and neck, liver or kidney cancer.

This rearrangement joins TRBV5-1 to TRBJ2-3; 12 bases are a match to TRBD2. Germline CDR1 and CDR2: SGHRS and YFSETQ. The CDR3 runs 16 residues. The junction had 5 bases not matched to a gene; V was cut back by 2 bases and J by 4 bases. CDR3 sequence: CASSLLTSGSSDTQYF. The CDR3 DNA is TGCGCCAGCAGCTTACTGACTAGCGGGAGTTCAGATACGCAGTATTTT.

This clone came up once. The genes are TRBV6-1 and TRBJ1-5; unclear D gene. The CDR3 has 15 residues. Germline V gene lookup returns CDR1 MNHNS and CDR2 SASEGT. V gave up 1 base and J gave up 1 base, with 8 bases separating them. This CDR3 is CASSEVLVSNQPQHF. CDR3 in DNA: TGTGCCAGCAGTGAAGTTTTGGTCAGCAATCAGCCCCAGCATTTT.

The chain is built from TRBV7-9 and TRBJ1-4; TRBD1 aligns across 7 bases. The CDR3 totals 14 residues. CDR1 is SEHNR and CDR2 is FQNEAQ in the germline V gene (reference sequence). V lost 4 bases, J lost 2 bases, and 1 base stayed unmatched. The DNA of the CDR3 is TGTGCCAGCAGCTCGGGACAGACTAATGAAAAACTGTTTTTT. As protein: CASSSGQTNEKLFF.

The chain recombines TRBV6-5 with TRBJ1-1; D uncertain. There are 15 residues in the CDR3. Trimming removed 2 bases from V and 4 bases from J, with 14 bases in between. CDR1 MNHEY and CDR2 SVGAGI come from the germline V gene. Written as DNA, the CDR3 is TGTGCCAGCAGTTACGGCCAATTGGTTAGCACTGAAGCTTTCTTT. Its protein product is CASSYGQLVSTEAFF.

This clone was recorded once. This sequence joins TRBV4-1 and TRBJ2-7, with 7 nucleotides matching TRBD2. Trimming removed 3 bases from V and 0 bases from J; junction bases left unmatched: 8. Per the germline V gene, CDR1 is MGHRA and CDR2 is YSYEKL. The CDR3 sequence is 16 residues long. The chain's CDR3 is CASSQGGSGFSYEQYF. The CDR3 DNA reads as TGCGCCAGCAGCCAGGGGGGGTCAGGGTTCTCCTACGAGCAGTACTTC.

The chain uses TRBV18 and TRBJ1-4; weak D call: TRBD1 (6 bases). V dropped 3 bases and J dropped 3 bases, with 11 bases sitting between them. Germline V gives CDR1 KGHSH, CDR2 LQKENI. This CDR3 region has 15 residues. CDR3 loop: CASSPGGGANEKLFF. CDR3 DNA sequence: TGTGCCAGCTCACCCGGAGGGGGGGCTAATGAAAAACTGTTTTTT. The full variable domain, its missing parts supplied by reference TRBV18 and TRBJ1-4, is NAGVMQNPRHLVRRRGQEARLRCSPMKGHSHVYWYRQLPEEGLKFMVYLQKENIIDESGMPKERFSAEFPKEGPSILRIQQVVRGDSAAYFCASSPGGGANEKLFFGSGTQLSVL.

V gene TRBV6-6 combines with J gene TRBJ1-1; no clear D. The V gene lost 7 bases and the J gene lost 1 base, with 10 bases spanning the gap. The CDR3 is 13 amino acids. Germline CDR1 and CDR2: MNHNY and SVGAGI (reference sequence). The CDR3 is CASILGGNTEAFF. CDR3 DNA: TGTGCCAGCATACTTGGCGGGAACACTGAAGCTTTCTTT.

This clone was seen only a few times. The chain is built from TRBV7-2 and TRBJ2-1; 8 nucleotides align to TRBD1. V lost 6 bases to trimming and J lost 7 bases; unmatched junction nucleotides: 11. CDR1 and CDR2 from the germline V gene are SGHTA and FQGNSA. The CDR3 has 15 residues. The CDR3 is CASRLTGTGWNEQFF. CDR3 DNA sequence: TGTGCCAGCAGGTTGACCGGGACAGGTTGGAATGAGCAGTTCTTC.

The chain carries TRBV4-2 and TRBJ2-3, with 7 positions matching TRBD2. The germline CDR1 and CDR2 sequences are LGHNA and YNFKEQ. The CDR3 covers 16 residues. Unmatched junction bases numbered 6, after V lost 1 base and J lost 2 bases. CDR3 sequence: CASSQGASGTTDTQYF. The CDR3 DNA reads TGTGCCAGCAGCCAAGGGGCTAGCGGCACCACAGATACGCAGTATTTT.

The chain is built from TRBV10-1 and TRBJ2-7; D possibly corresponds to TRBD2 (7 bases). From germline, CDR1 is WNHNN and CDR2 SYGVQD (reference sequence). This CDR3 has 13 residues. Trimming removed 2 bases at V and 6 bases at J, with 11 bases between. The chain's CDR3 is CASSEGEGGEQYF. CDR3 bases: TGCGCCAGCAGTGAGGGGGAGGGGGGCGAGCAGTACTTC.

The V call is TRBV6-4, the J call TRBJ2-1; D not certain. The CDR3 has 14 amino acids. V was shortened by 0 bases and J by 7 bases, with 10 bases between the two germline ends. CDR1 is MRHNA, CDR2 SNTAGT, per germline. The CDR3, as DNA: TGTGCCAGCAGTGACTCTTCGAGGCGGAATGAGCAGTTCTTC. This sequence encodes CASSDSSRRNEQFF.

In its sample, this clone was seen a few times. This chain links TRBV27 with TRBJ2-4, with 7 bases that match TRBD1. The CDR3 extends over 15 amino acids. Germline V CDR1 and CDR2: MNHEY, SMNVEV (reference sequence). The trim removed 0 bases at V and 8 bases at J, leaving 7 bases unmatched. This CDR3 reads CASSLSKGARYIQYF. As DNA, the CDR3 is TGTGCCAGCAGTTTATCTAAGGGGGCGAGGTACATTCAGTACTTC.

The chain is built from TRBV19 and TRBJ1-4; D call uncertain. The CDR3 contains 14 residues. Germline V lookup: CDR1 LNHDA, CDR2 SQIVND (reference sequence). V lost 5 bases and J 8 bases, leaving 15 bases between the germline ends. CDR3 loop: CASSAVPPGEKLFF. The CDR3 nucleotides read TGTGCCAGTAGTGCCGTCCCCCCTGGAGAAAAACTGTTTTTT.

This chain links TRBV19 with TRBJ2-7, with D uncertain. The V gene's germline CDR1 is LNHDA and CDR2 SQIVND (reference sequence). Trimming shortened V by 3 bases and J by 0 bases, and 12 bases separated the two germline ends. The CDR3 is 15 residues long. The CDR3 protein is CASSMKAQSSYEQYF. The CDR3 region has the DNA TGTGCCAGTAGTATGAAGGCGCAGAGCTCCTACGAGCAGTACTTC.

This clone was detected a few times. Here the CDR3 DNA reads TGTGCCATCAGAAACAGGGTAATCACCGGGGAGCTGTTTTTT. It codes for CAIRNRVITGELFF. This chain connects TRBV10-3 to TRBJ2-2; D possibly corresponds to TRBD1 (6 bases). Germline loops: CDR1 ENHRY, CDR2 SYGVKD. This CDR3 is built from 14 residues. V lost 6 bases and J lost 4, with 12 bases in between.

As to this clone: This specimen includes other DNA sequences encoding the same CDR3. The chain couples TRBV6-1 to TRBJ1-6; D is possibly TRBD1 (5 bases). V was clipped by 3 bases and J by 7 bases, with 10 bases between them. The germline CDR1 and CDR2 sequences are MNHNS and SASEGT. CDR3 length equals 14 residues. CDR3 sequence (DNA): TGTGCCAGCAGTGACGGCAGGGAGAATTCACCCCTCCACTTT. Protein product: CASSDGRENSPLHF.